This T cell receptor beta chain was obtained from a study of blood T cell repertoires in COVID-19. The CDR3 is 15 amino acids. The V and J ends lost 0 bases and 3 bases, in that order; junction bases with no gene match: 5. The germline V gene has CDR1 SGHRS and CDR2 YFSETQ. Only in-frame clones appear in the TCRdb table, and some are missing; sequencing was by immunoSEQ multiplex PCR. The data hold more than 45,000 clones, with more than 60% observed a single time. The chain is built from TRBV5-1 and TRBJ2-7; 8 bases fit TRBD1. This clonotype originated in a human donor in a cohort sampled during active COVID-19. Source material: peripheral blood. CDR3 bases: TGCGCCAGCAGCTTGGTCGCAGGGGGCTTCTACGAGCAGTACTTC. Protein product: CASSLVAGGFYEQYF.